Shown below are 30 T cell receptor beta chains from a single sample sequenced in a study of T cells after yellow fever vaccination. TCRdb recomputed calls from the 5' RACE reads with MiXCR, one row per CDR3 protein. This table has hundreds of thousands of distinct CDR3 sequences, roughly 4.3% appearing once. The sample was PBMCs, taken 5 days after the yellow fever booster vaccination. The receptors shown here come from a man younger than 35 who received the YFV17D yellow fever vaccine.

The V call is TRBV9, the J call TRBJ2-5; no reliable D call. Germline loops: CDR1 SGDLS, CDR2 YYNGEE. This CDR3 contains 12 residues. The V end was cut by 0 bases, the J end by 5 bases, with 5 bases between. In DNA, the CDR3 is TGTGCCAGCAGCGTAGGGGATGAGACCCAGTACTTC. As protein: CASSVGDETQYF.

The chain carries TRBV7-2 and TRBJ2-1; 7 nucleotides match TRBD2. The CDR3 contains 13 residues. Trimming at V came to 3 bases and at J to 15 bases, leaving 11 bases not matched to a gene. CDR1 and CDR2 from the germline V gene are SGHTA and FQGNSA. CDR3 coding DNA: TGTGCCAGCAGCTTGGAGCAGGGAGGGCAGCTGTTCTTC. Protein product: CASSLEQGGQLFF.

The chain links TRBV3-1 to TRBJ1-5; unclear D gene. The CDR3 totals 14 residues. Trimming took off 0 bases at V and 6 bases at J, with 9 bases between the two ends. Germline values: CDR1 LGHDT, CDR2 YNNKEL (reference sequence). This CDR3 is CASSQDQTAQPQHF. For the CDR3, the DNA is TGTGCCAGCAGCCAAGATCAAACGGCTCAGCCCCAGCATTTT.

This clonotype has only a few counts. CDR3 amino acids: CASSPSTRGNTEAFF. DNA of the CDR3: TGTGCCAGCAGCCCTAGTACTAGGGGGAACACTGAAGCTTTCTTT. This chain uses TRBV7-9 with TRBJ1-1, with D maybe TRBD1 (5 bases). The CDR3 spans 15 residues. The germline V gene encodes CDR1 SEHNR and CDR2 FQNEAQ (reference sequence). Trimming removed 5 bases at V and 1 base at J, with 14 bases between.

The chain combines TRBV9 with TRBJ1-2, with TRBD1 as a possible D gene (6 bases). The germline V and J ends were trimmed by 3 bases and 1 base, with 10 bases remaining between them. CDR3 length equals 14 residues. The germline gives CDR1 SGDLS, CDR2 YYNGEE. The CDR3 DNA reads TGTGCCAGCAGCGCCCGAGGGGGTAACTATGGCTACACCTTC. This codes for CASSARGGNYGYTF.

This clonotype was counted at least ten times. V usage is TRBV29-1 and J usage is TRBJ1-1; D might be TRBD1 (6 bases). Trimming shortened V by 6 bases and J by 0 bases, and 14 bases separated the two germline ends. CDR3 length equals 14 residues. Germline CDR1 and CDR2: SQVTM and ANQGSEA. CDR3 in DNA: TGCAGCGTAGTACAGGGACGCATGAACACTGAAGCTTTCTTT. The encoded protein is CSVVQGRMNTEAFF. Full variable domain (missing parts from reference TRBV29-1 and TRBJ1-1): SAVISQKPSRDICQRGTSLTIQCQVDSQVTMMFWYRQQPGQSLTLIATANQGSEATYESGFVIDKFPISRPNLTFSTLTVSNMSPEDSSIYLCSVVQGRMNTEAFFGQGTRLTVV.

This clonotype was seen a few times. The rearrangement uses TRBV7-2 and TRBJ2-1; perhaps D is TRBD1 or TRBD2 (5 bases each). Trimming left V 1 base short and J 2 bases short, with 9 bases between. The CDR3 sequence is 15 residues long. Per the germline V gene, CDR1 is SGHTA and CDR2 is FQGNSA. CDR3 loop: CASSLGTGPYNEQFF. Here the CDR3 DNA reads TGTGCCAGCAGCTTAGGAACGGGACCCTACAATGAGCAGTTCTTC.

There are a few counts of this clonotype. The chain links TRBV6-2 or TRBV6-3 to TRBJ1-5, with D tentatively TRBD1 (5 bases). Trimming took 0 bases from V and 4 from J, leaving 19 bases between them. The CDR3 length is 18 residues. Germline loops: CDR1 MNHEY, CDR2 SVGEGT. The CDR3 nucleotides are TGTGCCAGCAGTTACTCGCCCGGGACGAATCGACTAAATCAGCCCCAGCATTTT. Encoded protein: CASSYSPGTNRLNQPQHF.

The CDR3 DNA sequence: TGCAGTGCGATCGACATCACTGATACGCAGTATTTT. Residues: CSAIDITDTQYF. This chain connects TRBV20-1 to TRBJ2-3; D is unresolved. Germline V gene sequence: CDR1 DFQATT, CDR2 SNEGSKA (reference sequence). This CDR3 has 12 residues. V was shortened by 6 bases and J by 6 bases, with 13 bases between the two germline ends.

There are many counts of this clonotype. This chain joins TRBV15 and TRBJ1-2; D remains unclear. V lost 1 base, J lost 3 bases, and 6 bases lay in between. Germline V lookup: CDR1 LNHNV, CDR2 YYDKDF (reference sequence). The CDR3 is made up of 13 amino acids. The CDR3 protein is CATSRVPDYGYTF. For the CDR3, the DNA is TGTGCCACCAGCAGAGTACCAGACTATGGCTACACCTTC.

In nucleotides, the CDR3 is TGTGCCAGCAGCCCAACAGGGATCTCTGAAGCTTTCTTT. Its protein is CASSPTGISEAFF. The chain uses TRBV7-3 and TRBJ1-1; D might be TRBD1 (6 bases). Trimming removed 5 bases at V and 6 bases at J, with 13 bases between. The germline V gene has CDR1 SGHTA and CDR2 FQGTGA. This CDR3 is 13 amino acids long.

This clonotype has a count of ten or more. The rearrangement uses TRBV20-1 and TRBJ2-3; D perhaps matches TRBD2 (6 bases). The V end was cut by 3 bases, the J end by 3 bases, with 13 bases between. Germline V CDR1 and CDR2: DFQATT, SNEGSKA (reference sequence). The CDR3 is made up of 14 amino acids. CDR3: CSASNGGETDTQYF. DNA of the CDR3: TGCAGTGCTAGTAACGGGGGAGAAACAGATACGCAGTATTTT.

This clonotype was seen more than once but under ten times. The CDR3 coding sequence is TGCGCCAGCAGCGCAGGGACACAAATAAGGGGCACTGAAGCTTTCTTT. Translated: CASSAGTQIRGTEAFF. V gene TRBV5-1 combines with J gene TRBJ1-1, with a weak D call TRBD1 (6 bases). Germline V gene sequence: CDR1 SGHRS, CDR2 YFSETQ. V shed 4 bases and J shed 4 bases, with 20 bases lying between them. CDR3 length: 16 residues.

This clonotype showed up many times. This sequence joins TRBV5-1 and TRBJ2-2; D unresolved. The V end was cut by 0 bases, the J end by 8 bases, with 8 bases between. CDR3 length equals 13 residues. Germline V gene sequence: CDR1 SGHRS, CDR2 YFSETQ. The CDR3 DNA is TGCGCCAGCAGCTTGGGTGCTGCAGGGGAGCTGTTTTTT. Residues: CASSLGAAGELFF.

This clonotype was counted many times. The CDR3 spells CASSVAGQGSEKLFF. CDR3 nucleotide sequence: TGTGCCAGCAGCGTAGCGGGACAGGGAAGTGAAAAACTGTTTTTT. V is TRBV9 and J is TRBJ1-4, with 9 bases fitting TRBD1. J was trimmed by 7 bases and V by 0 bases; bases with no gene match: 4. The germline gives CDR1 SGDLS, CDR2 YYNGEE. The CDR3 has 15 residues.

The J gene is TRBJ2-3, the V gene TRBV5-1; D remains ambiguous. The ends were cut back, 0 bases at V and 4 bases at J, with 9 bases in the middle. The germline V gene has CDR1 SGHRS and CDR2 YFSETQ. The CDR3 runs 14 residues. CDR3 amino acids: CASSLDGAPDTQYF. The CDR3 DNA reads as TGCGCCAGCAGCTTGGATGGAGCCCCAGATACGCAGTATTTT.

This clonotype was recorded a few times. CDR3 DNA sequence: TGCAGCATCCGATCGGGGACTGGAAACACCATATATTTT. It translates to CSIRSGTGNTIYF. The V call is TRBV29-1, the J call TRBJ1-3, with D unclear. V was clipped by 8 bases and J by 2 bases, with 13 bases between them. CDR3 length equals 13 residues. Germline lookup yields CDR1 SQVTM and CDR2 ANQGSEA.

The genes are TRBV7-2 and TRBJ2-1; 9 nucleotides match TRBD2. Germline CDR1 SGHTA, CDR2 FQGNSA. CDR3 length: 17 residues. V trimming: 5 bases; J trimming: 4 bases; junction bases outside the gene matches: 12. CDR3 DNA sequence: TGTGCCAGCAGCCGAAGCGGGGGGCCACGGAATTACAATGAGCAGTTCTTC. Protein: CASSRSGGPRNYNEQFF.

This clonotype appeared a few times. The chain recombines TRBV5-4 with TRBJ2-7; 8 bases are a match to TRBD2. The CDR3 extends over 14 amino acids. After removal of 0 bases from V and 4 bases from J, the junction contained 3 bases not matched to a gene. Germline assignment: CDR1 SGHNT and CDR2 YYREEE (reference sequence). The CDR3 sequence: CASSLARGGYEQYF. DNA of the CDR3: TGTGCCAGCAGCTTGGCTCGGGGGGGATACGAGCAGTACTTC.

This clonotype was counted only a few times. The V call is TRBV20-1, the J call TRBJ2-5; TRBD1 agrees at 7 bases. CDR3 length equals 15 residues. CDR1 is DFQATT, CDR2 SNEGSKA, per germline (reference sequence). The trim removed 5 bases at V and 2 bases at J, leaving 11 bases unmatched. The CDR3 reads CSALPGTDSQETQYF. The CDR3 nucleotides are TGCAGTGCTTTACCGGGGACAGATAGTCAAGAGACCCAGTACTTC.

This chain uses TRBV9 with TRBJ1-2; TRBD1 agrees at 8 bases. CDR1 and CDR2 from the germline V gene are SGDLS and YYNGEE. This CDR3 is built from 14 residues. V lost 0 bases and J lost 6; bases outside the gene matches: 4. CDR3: CASSVVAGGNGYTF. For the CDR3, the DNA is TGTGCCAGCAGCGTAGTTGCAGGGGGCAATGGCTACACCTTC.

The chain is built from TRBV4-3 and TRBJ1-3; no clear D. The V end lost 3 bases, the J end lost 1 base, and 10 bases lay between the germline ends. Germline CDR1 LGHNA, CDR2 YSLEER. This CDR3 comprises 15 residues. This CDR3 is CASSHRPGSGNTIYF. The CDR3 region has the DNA TGCGCCAGCAGCCACCGACCCGGGTCTGGAAACACCATATATTTT.

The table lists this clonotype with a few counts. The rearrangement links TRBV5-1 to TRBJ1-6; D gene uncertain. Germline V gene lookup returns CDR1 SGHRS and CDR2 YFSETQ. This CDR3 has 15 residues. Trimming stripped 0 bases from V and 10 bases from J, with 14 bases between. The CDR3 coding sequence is TGCGCCAGCAGCTTGGACCCAAACTGGGGATCACCCCTCCACTTT. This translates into CASSLDPNWGSPLHF.

The CDR3 DNA reads TGTGCCAGCTCAATTATCGGGACAACAGAAGCTTTCTTT. Translating gives CASSIIGTTEAFF. This chain joins TRBV18 and TRBJ1-1; a possible D gene is TRBD1 (6 bases). With 5 bases removed from V and 8 bases from J, the gap between germline ends came to 15 bases. The CDR3 extends over 13 amino acids. In germline, CDR1 is KGHSH, CDR2 LQKENI.

The CDR3 nucleotides read TGCAGTGCTAGAGATCGGGCTAGCGGGGTCGAGCAGTACGTC. Encoded protein: CSARDRASGVEQYV. V usage is TRBV20-1 and J usage is TRBJ2-7; TRBD2 agrees at 9 bases. The CDR3 spans 14 residues. V lost 0 bases, J lost 6 bases, and 6 bases stayed unmatched. Per germline, CDR1 DFQATT and CDR2 SNEGSKA (reference sequence).

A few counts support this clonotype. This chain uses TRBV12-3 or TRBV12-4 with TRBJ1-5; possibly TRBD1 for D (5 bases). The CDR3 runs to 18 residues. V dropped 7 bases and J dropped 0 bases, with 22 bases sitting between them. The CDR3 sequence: CASTTLRGGAYSNQPQHF. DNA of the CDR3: TGTGCCAGCACTACCCTGAGGGGTGGGGCTTATAGCAATCAGCCCCAGCATTTT.

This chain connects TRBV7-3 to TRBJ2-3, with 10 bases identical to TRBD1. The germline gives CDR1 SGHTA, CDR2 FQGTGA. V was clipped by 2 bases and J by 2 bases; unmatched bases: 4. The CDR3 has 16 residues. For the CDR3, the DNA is TGTGCCAGCAGCTTATCCGGGACAGGGGTCACAGATACGCAGTATTTT. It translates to CASSLSGTGVTDTQYF.

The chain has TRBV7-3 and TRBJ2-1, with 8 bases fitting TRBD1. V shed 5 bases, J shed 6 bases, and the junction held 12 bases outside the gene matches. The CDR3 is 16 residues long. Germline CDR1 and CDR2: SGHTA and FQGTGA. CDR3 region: CASSPTPQGAFNEQFF. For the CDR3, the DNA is TGTGCCAGCAGCCCAACCCCTCAGGGGGCCTTCAATGAGCAGTTCTTC.

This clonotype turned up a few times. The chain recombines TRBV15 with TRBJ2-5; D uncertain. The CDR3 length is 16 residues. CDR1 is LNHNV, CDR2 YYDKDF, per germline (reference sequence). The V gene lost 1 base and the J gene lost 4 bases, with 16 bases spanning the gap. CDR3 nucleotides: TGTGCCACCAGCAGAGTGGTGGGGAACGTCAGAGAGACCCAGTACTTC. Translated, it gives CATSRVVGNVRETQYF.

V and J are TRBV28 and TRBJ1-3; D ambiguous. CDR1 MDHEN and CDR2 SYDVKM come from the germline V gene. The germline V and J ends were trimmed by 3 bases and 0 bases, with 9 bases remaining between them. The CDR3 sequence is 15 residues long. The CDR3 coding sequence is TGTGCCAGCAGTTTGTCAACCTCCTCTGGAAACACCATATATTTT. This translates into CASSLSTSSGNTIYF. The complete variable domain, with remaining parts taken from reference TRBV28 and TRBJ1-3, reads DVKVTQSSRYLVKRTGEKVFLECVQDMDHENMFWYRQDPGLGLRLIYFSYDVKMKEKGDIPEGYSVSREKKERFSLILESASTNQTSMYLCASSLSTSSGNTIYFGEGSWLTVV.